The T cell receptor (beta chain) under discussion was sequenced for a study of cytomegalovirus exposure and HLA in healthy donors. This CDR3 has 15 residues. Looked up from germline, CDR1 is SGHVS and CDR2 is FNYEAQ. V gave up 5 bases and J gave up 3 bases; unmatched junction bases: 4. Each donor's status was that of a healthy bone marrow donor. The PCR made use of 60 Vbeta and 13 Jbeta primers. Assay: immunoSEQ multiplex PCR; the TCRdb copy retains only in-frame clones and omits some. The sample table sets out 150,000 to 250,000 clones. Specimen: PBMCs. The receptor comes from a boy aged 10-17 years in good health and CMV-seronegative. The chain joins TRBV7-6 to TRBJ2-7; TRBD2 agrees at 13 bases. CDR3 sequence (DNA): TGTGCCAGCAGCCATACTAGCGGGGGGGTCTACGAGCAGTACTTC. Encoded protein: CASSHTSGGVYEQYF.